What follows are 5 T cell receptor beta chains derived from one specimen sequenced in a study of OX40 agonist ivuxolimab in advanced cancers. Measured with immunoSEQ multiplex PCR; TCRdb has only the in-frame clones, and not every one. Here the sample spans 60,000 to 100,000 clones, 90% to 95% being singletons. The specimen comprised CD4+ or CD8+ T cells sorted from blood, sampled in a trial of the OX40 agonist ivuxolimab. The receptors originated from an adult with an advanced solid tumor such as melanoma, head and neck, liver or kidney cancer.

This chain links TRBV19 with TRBJ2-3, with D unresolved. Deletions cut 5 bases from V and 0 bases from J, with 12 bases between. Per the germline V gene, CDR1 is LNHDA and CDR2 is SQIVND (reference sequence). The CDR3 contains 15 residues. CDR3 sequence: CASSASGRSTDTQYF. The CDR3 region has the DNA TGTGCCAGTAGTGCCTCCGGGCGAAGCACAGATACGCAGTATTTT.

The gene calls are TRBV5-1 and TRBJ2-5; 7 bases align to TRBD1. J lost 11 bases, V lost 1 base, and 8 bases had no gene match. From germline, CDR1 is SGHRS and CDR2 YFSETQ. The CDR3 consists of 13 residues. The DNA of the CDR3 is TGCGCCAGCAGCTTGAAGGGGGCGTTGGAGCAGTACTTC. It codes for CASSLKGALEQYF.

This chain joins TRBV7-2 and TRBJ1-1; D may be TRBD1 (6 bases). Germline loops: CDR1 SGHTA, CDR2 FQGNSA. The CDR3 has 13 amino acids. The V and J ends lost 5 bases and 5 bases respectively, with 12 bases between them. The CDR3 bases are TGTGCCAGCAGCCCATACAGGGATACTGAAGCTTTCTTT. It translates to CASSPYRDTEAFF.

This clone is a singleton in its sample. V is TRBV5-8 and J is TRBJ2-3; 10 positions agree with TRBD2. CDR1 is SGHTS, CDR2 YDEGEE, per germline. J gave up 1 base and V 5 bases, and 4 bases lay outside the gene matches. This CDR3 region has 15 residues. The CDR3 spells CASSSGTSGTDTQYF. In DNA form, the CDR3 reads TGTGCCAGCAGTTCCGGGACTAGCGGCACAGATACGCAGTATTTT.

V is TRBV7-6 and J is TRBJ2-7; D is possibly TRBD1 (6 bases). With 5 bases removed from V and 2 bases from J, the gap between germline ends came to 13 bases. This CDR3 comprises 14 residues. Germline CDR1 is SGHVS and CDR2 is FNYEAQ. CDR3: CASSDERGTYEQYF. As DNA, the CDR3 is TGTGCCAGCAGCGACGAAAGGGGGACCTACGAGCAGTACTTC.